This T cell receptor beta chain is from a study of long-term antiretroviral therapy in people with HIV. Investigators performed immunoSEQ version v3.0 at survey level. Assay: immunoSEQ multiplex PCR; the TCRdb copy retains only in-frame clones and omits some. Among some 18,000 clones, 76% were seen once, and the ten largest hold under 15%. Findings of the study overall: Blood, drawn from the mid-2000s to the late 2010s, may reflect older ART regimens.

Details on this clone: The antigen is unknown.

V was clipped by 6 bases and J by 4 bases; unmatched bases: 7. The CDR3 has 15 amino acids. CDR1 MNHEY and CDR2 SVGAGI come from the germline V gene. The material sequenced was unsorted PBMCs, taken 0.5 years before starting antiretroviral therapy. The chain is built from TRBV6-5 and TRBJ2-2; 8 nucleotides match TRBD1. This TCR derives from a woman between 50 and 59 years old with HIV. The CDR3 coding sequence is TGTGCCAGCAGCCAGTCGGACAGGGCCACCGGGGAGCTGTTTTTT. This encodes CASSQSDRATGELFF.